Listed here are 30 T cell receptor beta chains from one sample, sequenced in a study of T cell responses to AZD1222 COVID-19 vaccine. Using immunoSEQ multiplex PCR, the repertoire was profiled, and TCRdb retains in-frame clones only, with some absent. The sample records some 100,000 clones, over 90% being singletons. Material: peripheral blood, obtained on day 0 of AZD1222 vaccination. All receptors come from an adult in good health.

The V and J genes are TRBV4-2 and TRBJ2-3; D gene uncertain. This CDR3 is 17 amino acids long. Trimming removed 5 bases at V and 0 bases at J, with 18 bases between. Germline loops: CDR1 LGHNA, CDR2 YNFKEQ. The CDR3 loop is CASSARVESLSTDTQYF. The CDR3 bases are TGTGCCAGCAGCGCCCGGGTCGAGTCCCTGAGCACAGATACGCAGTATTTT.

The CDR3: CASASVGGSGYTF. CDR3 nucleotides: TGTGCCAGCGCCTCTGTCGGGGGTTCGGGCTACACCTTC. The chain joins TRBV2 to TRBJ1-2, with D perhaps TRBD1 (5 bases). This CDR3 is 13 amino acids long. The V gene lost 8 bases and the J gene lost 8 bases, with 18 bases spanning the gap. Germline V lookup: CDR1 SNHLY, CDR2 FYNNEI.

The V gene is TRBV2, the J gene TRBJ1-2; weak D call: TRBD1 (5 bases). Per germline, CDR1 SNHLY and CDR2 FYNNEI. There are 13 residues in the CDR3. V dropped 7 bases and J dropped 2 bases, with 11 bases sitting between them. The CDR3 here is CASIGDGNYGYTF. DNA for the CDR3: TGTGCCAGCATAGGGGATGGGAACTATGGCTACACCTTC.

The chain joins TRBV11-2 to TRBJ2-1, with TRBD2 matching 8 bases. V was clipped by 2 bases and J by 6 bases; unmatched bases: 3. In germline, CDR1 is SGHAT, CDR2 FQNNGV. The CDR3 covers 14 residues. CDR3 sequence: CASSLIAGRNEQFF. The CDR3, as DNA: TGTGCCAGCAGCTTAATAGCGGGACGCAATGAGCAGTTCTTC. Looking up the rest from reference TRBV11-2 and TRBJ2-1 gives the full variable domain: EAGVAQSPRYKIIEKRQSVAFWCNPISGHATLYWYQQILGQGPKLLIQFQNNGVVDDSQLPKDRFSAERLKGVDSTLKIQPAKLEDSAVYLCASSLIAGRNEQFFGPGTRLTVL.

Written as DNA, the CDR3 is TGTGCCAGCAGCCAAGGGCTAGAGGGCTACAATGAGCAGTTCTTC. Amino acid sequence: CASSQGLEGYNEQFF. This chain joins TRBV3-1 (or the pseudogene TRBV3-2) and TRBJ2-1; D might be TRBD2 (5 bases). V lost 1 base to trimming and J lost 3 bases, with 10 bases between them. The CDR3 spans 15 residues. Germline CDR1 reads LGHDT; CDR2 reads YNNKEL (reference sequence).

The chain couples TRBV30 to TRBJ1-1, with D tentatively TRBD1 (6 bases). The CDR3 length is 11 residues. The germline CDR1 and CDR2 sequences are GTSNPN and SVGIG (reference sequence). Trimming took off 0 bases at V and 11 bases at J, with 10 bases between the two ends. This CDR3 is CAWSVGQGAFF. The CDR3 DNA follows: TGTGCCTGGAGTGTCGGCCAGGGGGCTTTCTTT.

The chain links TRBV29-1 to TRBJ2-1; 12 nucleotides match TRBD1. Germline lookup yields CDR1 SQVTM and CDR2 ANQGSEA. V was pared by 6 bases and J by 6 bases, with 6 bases of the junction left unmatched. The CDR3 extends over 14 amino acids. The CDR3 nucleotides are TGCAGCGTGACCCGGGACAGGGGGCTCAATGAGCAGTTCTTC. It translates to CSVTRDRGLNEQFF.

The chain links TRBV2 to TRBJ1-5; D call uncertain. V was shortened by 4 bases and J by 3 bases, with 7 bases between the two germline ends. CDR1 and CDR2 (germline): SNHLY, FYNNEI. The CDR3 totals 13 residues. Here the CDR3 DNA reads TGTGCCAGCAGTGGGGGTGTCAATCAGCCCCAGCATTTT. It codes for CASSGGVNQPQHF.

The chain links TRBV11-2 to TRBJ1-1; the D is unclear. V lost 0 bases to trimming and J lost 4 bases, with 6 bases between them. This CDR3 is built from 13 residues. CDR1 and CDR2 from the germline V gene are SGHAT and FQNNGV. CDR3: CASSLEDGTEAFF. The CDR3 DNA sequence: TGTGCCAGCAGCTTAGAAGACGGCACTGAAGCTTTCTTT.

This chain connects TRBV28 to TRBJ1-1; no reliable D call. The V gene lost 6 bases and the J gene lost 1 base, with 9 bases spanning the gap. CDR1 is MDHEN, CDR2 SYDVKM, per germline. The CDR3 runs 13 residues. The CDR3 region is CASSPRTNTEAFF. DNA of the CDR3: TGTGCCAGCAGCCCCCGGACGAACACTGAAGCTTTCTTT. Using reference TRBV28 and TRBJ1-1 for the parts outside the CDR3, the full variable domain is DVKVTQSSRYLVKRTGEKVFLECVQDMDHENMFWYRQDPGLGLRLIYFSYDVKMKEKGDIPEGYSVSREKKERFSLILESASTNQTSMYLCASSPRTNTEAFFGQGTRLTVV.

Worth noting for this clone: One end of the junction fails to match germline, which may point to a read error. The V gene is TRBV10-3, the J gene TRBJ2-1, with 8 bases aligning to TRBD1. The CDR3 is 19 amino acids. Germline V gives CDR1 ENHRY, CDR2 SYGVKD. CDR3 bases: TGTGCCATCAGCGAGTCGGCTACAGGGGGTCCCCTTCCATACAATGAGCAGTTCTTC. As protein: CAISESATGGPLPYNEQFF.

V usage is TRBV6-4 and J usage is TRBJ1-6; perhaps TRBD1 as D (5 bases). The V and J ends lost 10 bases and 8 bases respectively, with 18 bases between them. CDR3 length: 14 amino acids. Looked up from germline, CDR1 is MRHNA and CDR2 is SNTAGT. This CDR3 reads CAKWGVLEDSPLHF. CDR3 sequence (DNA): TGTGCCAAGTGGGGGGTTTTGGAAGATTCACCCCTCCACTTT.

This clone was found once. The chain combines TRBV6-5 with TRBJ2-1; no clear D gene. CDR1 is MNHEY and CDR2 is SVGAGI in the germline V gene. Trimming took off 0 bases at V and 10 bases at J, with 7 bases between the two ends. CDR3 length equals 12 residues. CDR3: CASSYSSSEQFF. The CDR3 bases are TGTGCCAGCAGTTACTCGTCTTCCGAGCAGTTCTTC.

J is TRBJ1-2 and V is TRBV3-1 (or the pseudogene TRBV3-2); 8 nucleotides line up with TRBD1. The V segment lost 3 bases and the J segment 6 bases; nucleotides outside the gene matches: 9. From germline, CDR1 is LGHDT and CDR2 YNNKEL (reference sequence). CDR3 length: 15 residues. The DNA of the CDR3 is TGTGCCAGCAGCCAGTACCAGGGGGCGCAAAATGGCTACACCTTC. Translated, it gives CASSQYQGAQNGYTF.

The rearrangement uses TRBV19 and TRBJ2-7; 7 nucleotides match TRBD2. Germline-derived CDR1 and CDR2 are LNHDA and SQIVND (reference sequence). The CDR3 is 19 amino acids. V gave up 6 bases and J gave up 3 bases; unmatched junction bases: 23. The CDR3 sequence: CASRVATPGGRVPVYEQYF. CDR3 DNA sequence: TGTGCCAGTAGGGTAGCAACCCCGGGAGGCCGGGTCCCCGTCTACGAGCAGTACTTC.

This rearrangement joins TRBV11-2 to TRBJ2-5; 7 bases are shared with TRBD1. CDR1 SGHAT and CDR2 FQNNGV come from the germline V gene. The CDR3 is made up of 14 amino acids. V shed 1 base, J shed 2 bases, and the junction held 1 base outside the gene matches. CDR3 protein: CASSLARGQETQYF. Written as DNA, the CDR3 is TGTGCCAGCAGCTTAGCCAGGGGGCAAGAGACCCAGTACTTC.

The gene calls are TRBV27 and TRBJ1-2, with 8 nucleotides matching TRBD1. Germline CDR1 MNHEY, CDR2 SMNVEV (reference sequence). J was trimmed by 2 bases and V by 3 bases; bases with no gene match: 5. The CDR3 contains 15 residues. CDR3 sequence reads: CASSFLSGGNYGYTF. Written as DNA, the CDR3 is TGTGCCAGCAGTTTTCTGTCAGGGGGCAACTATGGCTACACCTTC.

This chain joins TRBV27 and TRBJ1-2; possibly TRBD1 for D (6 bases). CDR3 length: 15 residues. The germline V and J ends were trimmed by 3 bases and 2 bases, with 13 bases remaining between them. Germline V lookup: CDR1 MNHEY, CDR2 SMNVEV (reference sequence). This CDR3 is CASSFFQGRNYGYTF. The CDR3 coding sequence is TGTGCCAGCAGTTTTTTTCAGGGGCGAAACTATGGCTACACCTTC.

The V gene is TRBV5-1, the J gene TRBJ2-5; TRBD2 agrees at 13 bases. The V gene end was trimmed by 4 bases and the J gene end by 3 bases; junction bases not matched to a gene: 6. The CDR3 sequence is 16 residues long. The V gene's germline CDR1 is SGHRS and CDR2 YFSETQ. The chain's CDR3 is CASSLGTSGIKETQYF. The CDR3 region has the DNA TGCGCCAGCAGCCTAGGGACTAGCGGGATAAAAGAGACCCAGTACTTC.

The chain combines TRBV29-1 with TRBJ2-1; no reliable D call. V dropped 3 bases and J dropped 7 bases, with 13 bases sitting between them. Germline CDR1 SQVTM, CDR2 ANQGSEA. The CDR3 consists of 13 residues. The CDR3 sequence is CSVDLGAGNEQFF. In DNA, the CDR3 is TGCAGCGTTGACCTCGGTGCAGGTAATGAGCAGTTCTTC.

This chain joins TRBV4-2 and TRBJ2-1, with TRBD2 as a possible D gene (6 bases). V shed 2 bases and J shed 5 bases, with 13 bases lying between them. CDR3 length equals 15 residues. Germline CDR1 reads LGHNA; CDR2 reads YNFKEQ. CDR3 in amino acids: CASSQTGARNNEQFF. CDR3 in DNA: TGTGCCAGCAGCCAAACGGGAGCCAGAAACAATGAGCAGTTCTTC.

The CDR3 spells CASSHPREAGGFDEQFF. The CDR3 DNA follows: TGTGCCAGCAGCCATCCTCGGGAAGCGGGAGGATTTGATGAGCAGTTCTTC. The rearrangement joins TRBV3-1 (or the pseudogene TRBV3-2) to TRBJ2-1; 9 positions match TRBD2. The CDR3 is made up of 17 amino acids. The V segment lost 3 bases and the J segment 8 bases; nucleotides outside the gene matches: 14. Per germline, CDR1 LGHDT and CDR2 YNNKEL (reference sequence).

This clone was observed a single time. The chain joins TRBV27 to TRBJ2-2; D possibly corresponds to TRBD1 (6 bases). Germline CDR1 MNHEY, CDR2 SMNVEV (reference sequence). Trimming removed 7 bases at V and 0 bases at J, with 12 bases between. The CDR3 spans 15 residues. The CDR3 loop is CASTGHPANTGELFF. The CDR3 region has the DNA TGTGCCAGCACGGGACACCCCGCGAACACCGGGGAGCTGTTTTTT.

The chain has TRBV9 and TRBJ2-1, with 10 bases fitting TRBD2. The J segment lost 6 bases and the V segment lost 0 bases, leaving 18 bases of the junction unmatched. The CDR3 extends over 20 amino acids. In germline, CDR1 is SGDLS, CDR2 YYNGEE. CDR3 region: CASSVGRTSGNLGPINEQFF. The DNA of the CDR3 is TGTGCCAGCAGCGTAGGGAGGACTAGCGGAAACTTAGGCCCAATCAATGAGCAGTTCTTC. Full variable domain (missing parts from reference TRBV9 and TRBJ2-1): DSGVTQTPKHLITATGQRVTLRCSPRSGDLSVYWYQQSLDQGLQFLIQYYNGEERAKGNILERFSAQQFPDLHSELNLSSLELGDSALYFCASSVGRTSGNLGPINEQFFGPGTRLTVL.

In its sample, this clone was seen a few times. J is TRBJ1-2 and V is TRBV3-1 (or the pseudogene TRBV3-2); D perhaps matches TRBD1 (5 bases). The V end lost 4 bases, the J end lost 4 bases, and 16 bases lay between the germline ends. The CDR3 extends over 15 amino acids. Germline V gene lookup returns CDR1 LGHDT and CDR2 YNNKEL (reference sequence). Written as DNA, the CDR3 is TGTGCCAGCAGCCTCGGACCGGCAGGGCCCTATGGCTACACCTTC. This codes for CASSLGPAGPYGYTF.

The genes are TRBV11-2 and TRBJ1-6, with 9 bases identical to TRBD1. V was clipped by 4 bases and J by 10 bases; unmatched bases: 11. Germline V gene sequence: CDR1 SGHAT, CDR2 FQNNGV. This CDR3 has 16 residues. This CDR3 is CASSSLLYRGRSPLHF. The CDR3 region has the DNA TGTGCCAGCAGCTCGCTATTGTACAGGGGGCGATCACCCCTCCACTTT.

The chain links TRBV6-6 to TRBJ1-1, with 7 bases identical to TRBD1. CDR1 is MNHNY, CDR2 SVGAGI, per germline (reference sequence). The CDR3 runs 12 residues. Trimming removed 7 bases from V and 6 bases from J; junction bases left unmatched: 5. Written as DNA, the CDR3 is TGTGCCAGCAACGGGGACAGCGCTGAAGCTTTCTTT. Amino acids: CASNGDSAEAFF.

V gene TRBV25-1 combines with J gene TRBJ2-5; possibly TRBD2 for D (6 bases). Germline lookup yields CDR1 MGHDK and CDR2 SYGVNS. The CDR3 sequence is 14 residues long. Trimming stripped 2 bases from V and 0 bases from J, with 7 bases between. This CDR3 reads CASSEGGYQETQYF. For the CDR3, the DNA is TGTGCCAGCAGTGAAGGGGGGTACCAAGAGACCCAGTACTTC.

The V call is TRBV7-2, the J call TRBJ2-2; a possible D gene is TRBD2 (5 bases). Trimming stripped 6 bases from V and 3 bases from J, with 11 bases between. Germline CDR1 is SGHTA and CDR2 is FQGNSA. This CDR3 is built from 14 residues. The CDR3 nucleotides read TGTGCCAGCAGTAAGGACTCCTACACCGGGGAGCTGTTTTTT. Protein product: CASSKDSYTGELFF. The entire variable domain, with the rest obtained from reference TRBV7-2 and TRBJ2-2, is as follows: GAGVSQSPSNKVTEKGKDVELRCDPISGHTALYWYRQSLGQGLEFLIYFQGNSAPDKSGLPSDRFSAERTGGSVSTLTIQRTQQEDSAVYLCASSKDSYTGELFFGEGSRLTVL.

The V and J genes are TRBV28 and TRBJ1-5, with no clear D. The CDR3 has 16 residues. V lost 7 bases and J lost 0, with 16 bases in between. Germline lookup yields CDR1 MDHEN and CDR2 SYDVKM. The CDR3 region has the DNA TGTGCCAGCAACCCCCCCTGGCAGAATAGCAATCAGCCCCAGCATTTT. Translated: CASNPPWQNSNQPQHF.